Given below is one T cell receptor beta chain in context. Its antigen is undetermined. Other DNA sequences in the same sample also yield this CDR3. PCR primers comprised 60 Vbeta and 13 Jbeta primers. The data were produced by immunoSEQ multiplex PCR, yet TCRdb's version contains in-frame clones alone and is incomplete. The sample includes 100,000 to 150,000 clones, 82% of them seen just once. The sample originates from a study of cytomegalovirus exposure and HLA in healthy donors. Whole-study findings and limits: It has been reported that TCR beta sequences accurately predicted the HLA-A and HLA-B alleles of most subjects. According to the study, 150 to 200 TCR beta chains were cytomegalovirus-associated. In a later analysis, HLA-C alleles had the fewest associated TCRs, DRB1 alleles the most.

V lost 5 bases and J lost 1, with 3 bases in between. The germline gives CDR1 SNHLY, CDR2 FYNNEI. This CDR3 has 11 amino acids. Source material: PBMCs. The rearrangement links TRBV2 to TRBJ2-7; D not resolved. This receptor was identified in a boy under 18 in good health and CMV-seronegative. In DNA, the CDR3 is TGTGCCAGCAGTCGGTCCTACGAGCAGTACTTC. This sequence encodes CASSRSYEQYF. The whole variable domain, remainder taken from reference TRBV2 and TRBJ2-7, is EPEVTQTPSHQVTQMGQEVILRCVPISNHLYFYWYRQILGQKVEFLVSFYNNEISEKSEIFDDQFSVERPDGSNFTLKIRSTKLEDSAMYFCASSRSYEQYFGPGTRLTVT.